A selection of T cell receptor beta chains follows, all from one sample in a study of shared clonotypes between healthy human individuals. Assay used: immunoSEQ multiplex PCR; TCRdb lists only in-frame clones, some missing. This repertoire shows about 700,000 clones, roughly nine tenths found once; its top ten account for 24%. Input material: naive CD8+ T cells sorted from blood. The receptors shown here come from a young man in good health. Both conserved end residues are part of each CDR3. Each record gives: clone size, J gene, D gene, V gene, CDR3 protein, CDR3 DNA. D genes are given only for firm matches. Some rows mark clone size as missing; the rest say once, few, many or name a class of expanded clone.

clone size: .
J gene: TRBJ2-7
D gene: .
V gene: TRBV19
CDR3 protein: CASSIFFGPHEQYF
CDR3 DNA: TGTGCCAGTAGCATCTTCTTCGGGCCCCACGAGCAGTACTTC

clone size: .
J gene: TRBJ1-5
D gene: .
V gene: TRBV4-3
CDR3 protein: CASSQGSGLNQPQHF
CDR3 DNA: TGCGCCAGCAGCCAGGGGAGCGGGTTAAATCAGCCCCAGCATTTT

clone size: .
J gene: TRBJ2-7
D gene: .
V gene: TRBV29-1
CDR3 protein: CSGWTVDYEQYF
CDR3 DNA: TGCAGCGGTTGGACGGTCGACTACGAGCAGTACTTC

clone size: .
J gene: TRBJ2-1
D gene: .
V gene: TRBV28
CDR3 protein: CASSLRGNGEQFF
CDR3 DNA: TGTGCCAGCAGTTTACGCGGGAATGGTGAGCAGTTCTTC

clone size: .
J gene: TRBJ2-1
D gene: .
V gene: TRBV7-9
CDR3 protein: CASSPRGGLAERYEQFF
CDR3 DNA: TGTGCCAGCAGCCCGAGGGGGGGTCTAGCGGAGAGATATGAGCAGTTCTTC

clone size: .
J gene: TRBJ2-1
D gene: TRBD1
V gene: TRBV7-9
CDR3 protein: CASSSGTGGLNEQFF
CDR3 DNA: TGTGCCAGCAGCTCGGGGACAGGGGGCCTCAATGAGCAGTTCTTC

clone size: .
J gene: TRBJ2-7
D gene: .
V gene: TRBV9
CDR3 protein: CASSVSRETYEQYF
CDR3 DNA: TGTGCCAGCAGCGTGAGTAGAGAGACCTACGAGCAGTACTTC

clone size: .
J gene: TRBJ2-3
D gene: .
V gene: TRBV19
CDR3 protein: CASNTGRTDTQYF
CDR3 DNA: TGTGCCAGTAACACGGGGCGCACAGATACGCAGTATTTT

clone size: .
J gene: TRBJ2-7
D gene: .
V gene: TRBV16
CDR3 protein: CASSQSGSRFSYEQYF
CDR3 DNA: TGTGCCAGCAGCCAATCGGGCAGCCGGTTCTCCTACGAGCAGTACTTC

clone size: .
J gene: TRBJ2-2
D gene: .
V gene: TRBV28
CDR3 protein: CASSLYRDTGELFF
CDR3 DNA: TGTGCCAGCAGTCTGTACAGGGATACCGGGGAGCTGTTTTTT

clone size: .
J gene: TRBJ1-1
D gene: TRBD1
V gene: TRBV7-9
CDR3 protein: CASSLAHRGRTEAFF
CDR3 DNA: TGTGCCAGCAGCTTAGCGCACAGGGGGCGAACTGAAGCTTTCTTT

clone size: .
J gene: TRBJ2-2
D gene: .
V gene: TRBV27
CDR3 protein: CASSPYAGELFF
CDR3 DNA: TGTGCCAGCAGTCCCTACGCCGGGGAGCTGTTTTTT

clone size: once
J gene: TRBJ2-7
D gene: .
V gene: TRBV7-6
CDR3 protein: CASSLAGDAYEQYF
CDR3 DNA: TGTGCCAGCAGCTTAGCTGGGGACGCCTACGAGCAGTACTTC

clone size: .
J gene: TRBJ2-1
D gene: TRBD2
V gene: TRBV27
CDR3 protein: CASSLGGGGEQFF
CDR3 DNA: TGTGCCAGCAGTCTGGGGGGGGGTGGTGAGCAGTTCTTC

clone size: .
J gene: TRBJ2-1
D gene: .
V gene: TRBV10-3
CDR3 protein: CAISGRGGYNEQFF
CDR3 DNA: TGTGCCATCAGTGGCAGGGGAGGGTACAATGAGCAGTTCTTC

clone size: .
J gene: TRBJ2-1
D gene: .
V gene: TRBV19
CDR3 protein: CASSFSSYNEQFF
CDR3 DNA: TGTGCCAGTAGTTTCAGCTCCTACAATGAGCAGTTCTTC

clone size: once
J gene: TRBJ1-2
D gene: .
V gene: TRBV10-3
CDR3 protein: CAISEQGKANYGYTF
CDR3 DNA: TGTGCCATCAGTGAACAGGGAAAGGCTAACTATGGCTACACCTTC

clone size: .
J gene: TRBJ2-6
D gene: .
V gene: TRBV28
CDR3 protein: CASSNEILTQSRANVLTF
CDR3 DNA: TGTGCCAGCAGTAATGAGATCTTGACACAAAGTCGGGCCAACGTCCTGACTTTC

clone size: .
J gene: TRBJ2-1
D gene: TRBD2
V gene: TRBV30
CDR3 protein: CAWSASGRARGYNEQFF
CDR3 DNA: TGTGCCTGGAGTGCTAGCGGGAGGGCCAGGGGCTACAATGAGCAGTTCTTC

clone size: .
J gene: TRBJ2-7
D gene: TRBD2
V gene: TRBV5-1
CDR3 protein: CASRPPRSGSDYEQYF
CDR3 DNA: TGCGCCAGCAGACCCCCCAGGAGCGGGAGCGACTACGAGCAGTACTTC

clone size: once
J gene: TRBJ2-1
D gene: TRBD2
V gene: TRBV27
CDR3 protein: CASSLLYSGADSSYNEQFF
CDR3 DNA: TGTGCCAGCAGTTTATTGTATAGCGGGGCCGATAGCTCCTACAATGAGCAGTTCTTC

clone size: .
J gene: TRBJ2-7
D gene: TRBD2
V gene: TRBV9
CDR3 protein: CASSVGGTSGDPYEQYF
CDR3 DNA: TGTGCCAGCAGCGTAGGGGGGACTAGCGGGGATCCCTACGAGCAGTACTTC

clone size: .
J gene: TRBJ2-1
D gene: .
V gene: TRBV28
CDR3 protein: CASILGDNTEQFF
CDR3 DNA: TGTGCCAGCATCCTAGGGGACAATACTGAGCAGTTCTTC

clone size: .
J gene: TRBJ2-7
D gene: .
V gene: TRBV2
CDR3 protein: CASSEAPPYEQYF
CDR3 DNA: TGTGCCAGCAGTGAAGCTCCACCATACGAGCAGTACTTC

clone size: .
J gene: TRBJ2-5
D gene: .
V gene: TRBV9
CDR3 protein: CASSTHRDFRETQYF
CDR3 DNA: TGTGCCAGCAGCACCCATCGGGATTTTAGGGAGACCCAGTACTTC

clone size: .
J gene: TRBJ2-7
D gene: .
V gene: TRBV7-9
CDR3 protein: CASSQSQGGSQYEQYF
CDR3 DNA: TGTGCCAGCAGTCAAAGCCAAGGGGGGTCACAATACGAGCAGTACTTC

clone size: .
J gene: TRBJ2-3
D gene: TRBD2
V gene: TRBV28
CDR3 protein: CASSTGGWTDTQYF
CDR3 DNA: TGTGCCAGCAGTACGGGAGGGTGGACAGATACGCAGTATTTT

clone size: once
J gene: TRBJ2-7
D gene: TRBD2
V gene: TRBV11-2
CDR3 protein: CASSLFASGIGDEQYF
CDR3 DNA: TGTGCCAGCAGCCTGTTTGCTAGCGGGATTGGAGACGAGCAGTACTTC

clone size: .
J gene: TRBJ2-1
D gene: TRBD2
V gene: TRBV7-8
CDR3 protein: CASSFSGGAYNEQFF
CDR3 DNA: TGTGCCAGCAGCTTTAGCGGGGGTGCCTACAATGAGCAGTTCTTC

clone size: .
J gene: TRBJ1-1
D gene: .
V gene: TRBV7-9
CDR3 protein: CASSFSDLNTEAFF
CDR3 DNA: TGTGCCAGCAGCTTTTCAGATTTGAACACTGAAGCTTTCTTT